Below are 24 T cell receptor beta chains sequenced from a single sample in a study of control samples from healthy donors and cancer patients. Repertoires were generated with immunoSEQ multiplex PCR, while TCRdb's copy carries only in-frame clones and drops some. The table has about 110,000 clones, roughly nine tenths seen once; the top ten hold roughly 4%. The specimen was blood. These receptors came from a human donor in good health. The donor label of this sample is uncertain.

The chain carries TRBV11-2 and TRBJ1-3; no reliable D call. Germline V gene data show CDR1 as SGHAT and CDR2 as FQNNGV. V gave up 6 bases and J gave up 3 bases, with 6 bases separating them. The CDR3 covers 12 residues. CDR3 region: CASRQDGNTIYF. CDR3 sequence (DNA): TGTGCCAGCAGACAAGATGGAAACACCATATATTTT.

About this clone: The sample contains more than one DNA sequence encoding this CDR3. The V gene is TRBV7-2, the J gene TRBJ1-1; D may be TRBD1 (5 bases). Germline V gives CDR1 SGHTA, CDR2 FQGNSA. Trimming took 4 bases from V and 1 from J, leaving 7 bases between them. CDR3 size: 13 residues. Here the CDR3 DNA reads TGTGCCAGCAGCTCAGGGCAGAACACTGAAGCTTTCTTT. Translation: CASSSGQNTEAFF.

About this clone itself: Other DNA sequences from this sample encode an identical CDR3 as well. CDR3 DNA sequence: TGCGCCAGCAGCCAGACAGGGGGGGAAGAGACCCAGTACTTC. This sequence encodes CASSQTGGEETQYF. The chain has TRBV5-1 and TRBJ2-5, with 9 bases that match TRBD1. The CDR3 loop spans 14 amino acids. J was trimmed by 3 bases and V by 4 bases; bases with no gene match: 4. Per germline, CDR1 SGHRS and CDR2 YFSETQ.

The V call is TRBV25-1, the J call TRBJ1-1, with 7 nucleotides matching TRBD1. Trimming took 0 bases from V and 3 from J; bases not matched to a gene: 4. This CDR3 has 15 amino acids. Looked up from germline, CDR1 is MGHDK and CDR2 is SYGVNS. CDR3 in DNA: TGTGCCAGCAGTGAATACTTCGACAGGGACACTGAAGCTTTCTTT. Its translation is CASSEYFDRDTEAFF.

Here the CDR3 DNA reads TGTGCCAGCAGCCAAGATGTTAGCGGGGTGAGCACAGATACGCAGTATTTT. Amino acid sequence: CASSQDVSGVSTDTQYF. V usage is TRBV3-1 (or the pseudogene TRBV3-2) and J usage is TRBJ2-3; 8 bases line up with TRBD2. The length of the CDR3 is 17 residues. The V segment lost 0 bases and the J segment 0 bases; nucleotides outside the gene matches: 5. Germline CDR1 reads LGHDT; CDR2 reads YNNKEL (reference sequence).

J is TRBJ1-1 and V is TRBV28; 9 nucleotides line up with TRBD1. Germline CDR1 and CDR2: MDHEN and SYDVKM. The CDR3 has 14 residues. V dropped 6 bases and J dropped 5; count of bases not matched to a gene: 7. CDR3 loop: CASSPTGGETEAFF. CDR3 nucleotide sequence: TGTGCCAGCAGCCCGACAGGGGGAGAAACTGAAGCTTTCTTT.

This clone has just one count. This chain connects TRBV7-8 to TRBJ2-3; D is tentatively TRBD1 or TRBD2 (5 bases each). This CDR3 comprises 15 residues. Per germline, CDR1 SGHVS and CDR2 FQNEAQ. Trimming took off 4 bases at V and 4 bases at J, with 15 bases between the two ends. CDR3 nucleotide sequence: TGTGCCAGCAGCTCCTCGATCCGGGGCGCAGATACGCAGTATTTT. Translation: CASSSSIRGADTQYF.

V and J are TRBV14 and TRBJ1-2, with D tentatively TRBD1 (6 bases). V lost 5 bases, J lost 4 bases, and 29 bases lay in between. The CDR3 is 19 residues long. The V gene's germline CDR1 is SGHDN and CDR2 FVKESK. CDR3 in amino acids: CASSSRGPASPLLLYGYTF. The DNA of the CDR3 is TGTGCCAGCAGCAGCCGGGGGCCGGCTTCCCCCTTACTACTCTATGGCTACACCTTC.

The table lists this clone with a count of one. V and J are TRBV12-3 or TRBV12-4 and TRBJ1-1; no clear D gene. Trimming cost V 5 bases and J 8 bases, with 12 bases left between them. CDR3 size: 12 residues. CDR3 residues: CASSVSRIEAFF. Here the CDR3 DNA reads TGTGCCAGCAGTGTCTCTAGAATCGAAGCTTTCTTT.

The rearrangement joins TRBV7-9 to TRBJ1-3, with a tentative D call TRBD1 (5 bases). V was trimmed by 1 base and J by 4 bases, leaving 8 bases between them. The CDR3 consists of 14 residues. Per germline, CDR1 SEHNR and CDR2 FQNEAQ (reference sequence). CDR3 in DNA: TGTGCCAGCAGCTTAGACAGGAAAGGAAACACCATATATTTT. It codes for CASSLDRKGNTIYF.

V gene TRBV24-1 combines with J gene TRBJ1-3; 7 nucleotides match TRBD1. V was pared by 4 bases and J by 0 bases, with 11 bases of the junction left unmatched. The CDR3 contains 18 residues. Germline CDR1 and CDR2: KGHDR and SFDVKD. CDR3 in DNA: TGTGCCACCAGTGACCCCCGACAGGGTGATAGCTCTGGAAACACCATATATTTT. Translating it yields CATSDPRQGDSSGNTIYF.

The chain is built from TRBV6-5 and TRBJ1-3; D gene unclear. The CDR3 totals 12 residues. The V end was cut by 9 bases, the J end by 6 bases, with 12 bases between. CDR1 is MNHEY, CDR2 SVGAGI, per germline. The CDR3 region is CASWARINTIYF. The CDR3 DNA follows: TGTGCCAGTTGGGCCCGAATAAACACCATATATTTT.

J is TRBJ2-3 and V is TRBV5-5; perhaps D is TRBD1 or TRBD2 (5 bases each). The V gene lost 0 bases and the J gene lost 5 bases, with 19 bases spanning the gap. There are 17 residues in the CDR3. Germline V gene lookup returns CDR1 SGHKS and CDR2 YYEKEE (reference sequence). CDR3 region: CASSLVLWGIFGDTQYF. CDR3 in DNA: TGTGCCAGCAGCTTGGTTCTGTGGGGGATTTTTGGAGATACGCAGTATTTT.

The chain is built from TRBV25-1 and TRBJ1-2, with D perhaps matching TRBD1 (5 bases). Trimming took 1 base from V and 8 from J, leaving 14 bases between them. The CDR3 has 14 amino acids. The germline V gene has CDR1 MGHDK and CDR2 SYGVNS. The CDR3 bases are TGTGCCAGCAGTGAATTGTTACAGGTTGGAGGCTACACCTTC. Protein sequence: CASSELLQVGGYTF.

CDR3 nucleotide sequence: TGTGCCAGCAGTTTAATAGTAGGTTGGCAGGTCTACGAGCAGTACTTC. This translates into CASSLIVGWQVYEQYF. The rearrangement links TRBV28 to TRBJ2-7; D unresolved. CDR1 is MDHEN and CDR2 is SYDVKM in the germline V gene. There are 16 residues in the CDR3. V was shortened by 2 bases and J by 3 bases, with 17 bases between the two germline ends.

The rearrangement joins TRBV18 to TRBJ1-3; 10 nucleotides line up with TRBD1. V was clipped by 3 bases and J by 1 base; unmatched bases: 3. The germline V gene encodes CDR1 KGHSH and CDR2 LQKENI. The CDR3 consists of 16 residues. The CDR3 is CASSPPGQGSGNTIYF. DNA of the CDR3: TGTGCCAGCTCACCGCCGGGACAGGGGTCTGGAAACACCATATATTTT. The whole variable domain, remainder taken from reference TRBV18 and TRBJ1-3, is NAGVMQNPRHLVRRRGQEARLRCSPMKGHSHVYWYRQLPEEGLKFMVYLQKENIIDESGMPKERFSAEFPKEGPSILRIQQVVRGDSAAYFCASSPPGQGSGNTIYFGEGSWLTVV.

The chain is built from TRBV7-3 and TRBJ2-6; D is perhaps TRBD1 (5 bases). V was pared by 2 bases and J by 4 bases, with 9 bases between. CDR3 length: 15 residues. Germline values: CDR1 SGHTA, CDR2 FQGTGA. The CDR3 sequence: CASSLSGSGANVLTF. The CDR3 DNA is TGTGCCAGCAGCTTATCAGGGTCCGGGGCCAACGTCCTGACTTTC.

The chain employs TRBV7-8 and TRBJ1-1; 7 bases line up with TRBD1. Germline values: CDR1 SGHVS, CDR2 FQNEAQ. This CDR3 contains 13 residues. J was trimmed by 4 bases and V by 5 bases; bases with no gene match: 4. CDR3 sequence: CASSDRVGTEAFF. DNA for the CDR3: TGTGCCAGCAGCGACAGGGTTGGCACTGAAGCTTTCTTT.

The gene calls are TRBV28 and TRBJ1-3; D is possibly TRBD1 (5 bases). This CDR3 has 18 amino acids. Trimming pared 7 bases from V and 4 bases from J, leaving 26 bases between. CDR1 and CDR2 from the germline V gene are MDHEN and SYDVKM. The CDR3 DNA reads TGTGCCAGCACTGCCGGGGGAGTCTCCCCCCTGGAAGGAAACACCATATATTTT. Protein sequence: CASTAGGVSPLEGNTIYF. Using reference TRBV28 and TRBJ1-3 for the parts outside the CDR3, the full variable domain is DVKVTQSSRYLVKRTGEKVFLECVQDMDHENMFWYRQDPGLGLRLIYFSYDVKMKEKGDIPEGYSVSREKKERFSLILESASTNQTSMYLCASTAGGVSPLEGNTIYFGEGSWLTVV.

The chain has TRBV19 and TRBJ2-3; 7 bases are a match to TRBD1. Germline loops: CDR1 LNHDA, CDR2 SQIVND (reference sequence). The CDR3 covers 11 residues. The ends lost 8 bases at V and 5 bases at J; junction bases unmatched: 1. CDR3 DNA: TGTGCCAGTTCAGGGGGAGATACGCAGTATTTT. Translating gives CASSGGDTQYF.

The genes are TRBV5-4 and TRBJ2-7, with 8 bases aligning to TRBD1. The germline V gene has CDR1 SGHNT and CDR2 YYREEE (reference sequence). CDR3 length: 15 residues. With 4 bases clipped from V and 3 bases from J, the junction kept 9 bases outside the gene matches. CDR3 nucleotide sequence: TGTGCCAGCAGCCAGAAGGACAGGGTCTACTACGAGCAGTACTTC. Encoded protein: CASSQKDRVYYEQYF.

The chain recombines TRBV6-4 with TRBJ1-5, with 9 bases that match TRBD1. The CDR3 has 17 amino acids. The V gene's germline CDR1 is MRHNA and CDR2 SNTAGT. V shed 2 bases, J shed 5 bases, and the junction held 10 bases outside the gene matches. The CDR3 nucleotides are TGTGCCAGCAGTGACCCAAGGGGACAGGGATCCCATCAGCCCCAGCATTTT. Its translation: CASSDPRGQGSHQPQHF.

The chain uses TRBV6-5 and TRBJ1-2; no definite D call. The CDR3 loop spans 11 amino acids. Deletions cut 7 bases from V and 1 base from J, with 4 bases between. The germline V gene encodes CDR1 MNHEY and CDR2 SVGAGI. CDR3 nucleotides: TGTGCCAGCAACAGTAACTATGGCTACACCTTC. Its translation: CASNSNYGYTF.

The V call is TRBV13, the J call TRBJ1-4; D is uncertain. Germline values: CDR1 PRHDT, CDR2 FYEKMQ (reference sequence). Trimming took 0 bases from V and 6 from J, leaving 11 bases between them. The CDR3 length is 15 residues. CDR3 DNA sequence: TGTGCCAGCAGCTTAGGGGGCAGTGGAGATGAAAAACTGTTTTTT. This sequence encodes CASSLGGSGDEKLFF.